This TCR beta chain was retrieved from a study of CXCR3-negative and CXCR3-positive naive CD8 T cells. The germline V gene has CDR1 LNHNV and CDR2 YYDKDF (reference sequence). The CDR3 loop spans 12 amino acids. As regards this clonotype: Its matching antigen is unknown.

Via 5' RACE with UMI labels, TRB cDNA libraries were prepared. Each CDR3 protein gets one entry in TCRdb, which reprocessed the 5' RACE reads and gives no DNA. Its listing shows approximately 62,000 distinct CDR3 sequences. Overall study findings and caveats: CXCR3 levels fell partly with cryopreservation; most assays relied on fresh PBMCs. Memory CD8+ T cell repertoires were far less diverse than both naive subsets.

This chain joins TRBV15 and TRBJ2-3. The source material was naive CXCR3- CD8+ T cells from blood. Subset indicated: CD45RO-CCR7+CD27+CD95- naive CD8+ T cells lacking CXCR3 (TNR3-). This clonotype originated in a human donor in good health. Some clones in this sample may be carry-over from other donors' samples. CDR3 in amino acids: CATSRSTDTQYF.